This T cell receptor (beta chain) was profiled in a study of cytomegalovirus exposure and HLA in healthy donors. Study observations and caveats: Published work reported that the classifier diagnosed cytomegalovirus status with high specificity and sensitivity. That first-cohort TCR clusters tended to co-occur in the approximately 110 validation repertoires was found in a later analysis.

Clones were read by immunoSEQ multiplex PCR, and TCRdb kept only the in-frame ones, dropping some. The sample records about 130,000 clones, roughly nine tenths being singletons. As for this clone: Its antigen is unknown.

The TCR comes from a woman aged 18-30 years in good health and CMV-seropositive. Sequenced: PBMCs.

The CDR3 DNA reads as TGCGCCAGCAGCCCCGACTATGCGGGGCGTCAAGAGACCCAGTACTTC. It is translated as CASSPDYAGRQETQYF. The chain combines TRBV5-1 with TRBJ2-5; D might be TRBD2 (6 bases). The germline gives CDR1 SGHRS, CDR2 YFSETQ. CDR3 length equals 16 residues. Trimming cost V 4 bases and J 2 bases, with 18 bases left between them. Full variable domain (remainder filled in from reference TRBV5-1 and TRBJ2-5): KAGVTQTPRYLIKTRGQQVTLSCSPISGHRSVSWYQQTPGQGLQFLFEYFSETQRNKGNFPGRFSGRQFSNSRSEMNVSTLELGDSALYLCASSPDYAGRQETQYFGPGTRLLVL.